This T cell receptor (beta chain) was sequenced during a study of beta chain features in type 1 diabetes. Every isolated RNA sample was fully reverse transcribed, so sequencing captured expressed TCRB transcripts. About 3.3 million reads, on average, came from each naive, central memory and regulatory T cell sample. TCRdb keeps only in-frame clones here, not all; method: immunoSEQ multiplex PCR. This table has about 250,000 clones, roughly 15% appearing once. The study, taken as a whole, reports: PCR could preferentially amplify shorter templates, alike in patients and controls.

Each sorted fraction was over 95% pure. V was shortened by 5 bases and J by 3 bases, with 3 bases between the two germline ends. This CDR3 comprises 11 residues. Germline V CDR1 and CDR2: SGHVS, FNYEAQ. This clone occurred a few times. Its matching antigen is unknown. This sequence originates from a middle-aged woman in good health. The material sequenced was naive CD4+ T cells from blood. V and J are TRBV7-6 and TRBJ2-3; D is ambiguous. The CDR3 DNA reads as TGTGCCAGCAGCCTGACAGATACGCAGTATTTT. Amino acid sequence: CASSLTDTQYF.